This T cell receptor beta chain came from a study of blood T cell repertoires in COVID-19. Only in-frame clones appear in the TCRdb table, and some are missing; sequencing was by immunoSEQ multiplex PCR. Here the sample spans about 170,000 clones, about 85% being singletons. Germline V gives CDR1 SGHAT, CDR2 FQNNGV. V lost 0 bases and J lost 7, with 9 bases in between. CDR3 length: 13 amino acids. The clonotype comes from a man aged 55 to 70 who had recovered from COVID-19. The V and J genes are TRBV11-2 and TRBJ1-1; possibly TRBD1 for D (6 bases). Sequencing input: peripheral blood. As DNA, the CDR3 is TGTGCCAGCAGCTTAGATGAGGGGGTTGAAGCTTTCTTT. Translation: CASSLDEGVEAFF. Looking up the rest from reference TRBV11-2 and TRBJ1-1 gives the full variable domain: EAGVAQSPRYKIIEKRQSVAFWCNPISGHATLYWYQQILGQGPKLLIQFQNNGVVDDSQLPKDRFSAERLKGVDSTLKIQPAKLEDSAVYLCASSLDEGVEAFFGQGTRLTVV.